This T cell receptor beta chain was observed in a study of OX40 agonist ivuxolimab in advanced cancers. This CDR3 is 16 amino acids long. Per germline, CDR1 LNHDA and CDR2 SQIVND (reference sequence). Trimming pared 4 bases from V and 3 bases from J, leaving 16 bases between. The data were produced by immunoSEQ multiplex PCR, yet TCRdb's version contains in-frame clones alone and is incomplete. This table holds tens of thousands of clones, roughly 80% found once. The specimen was CD4+ or CD8+ T cells sorted from blood, collected in a trial of the OX40 agonist ivuxolimab. The rearrangement uses TRBV19 and TRBJ1-5; D perhaps matches TRBD1 (5 bases). This TCR derives from an adult with an advanced solid tumor such as melanoma, head and neck, liver or kidney cancer. The DNA of the CDR3 is TGTGCCAGTAGTAGGAAGACAGATATCAACAATCAGCCCCAGCATTTT. Translated, it gives CASSRKTDINNQPQHF.